This is a list of T cell receptor beta chains from one sample in a study of blood T cell repertoires in COVID-19. Here immunoSEQ multiplex PCR was the method, and the copy in TCRdb shows in-frame clones only, minus some. The sample includes hundreds of thousands of clones, around 82% of them seen just once. The sequenced sample was peripheral blood. The receptors here all came from a woman in her 70s with acute or convalescent COVID-19. Each CDR3 is given with its conserved first and last residue.

>TRBJ1-2|TRBV24-1
CATSEFTNYGYTF
>TRBJ1-1|TRBV3-1/TRBV3-2
CASSQNLGYTEAFF
>TRBJ2-5|TRBV2
CASSAPLAGRETQYF
>TRBJ2-5|TRBV2
CASSQDRGKTQYF
>TRBJ2-3|TRBV28
CASSSVPDTQYF
>TRBJ2-2|TRBV5-1
CASSLAPSANTGELFF
>TRBJ1-2|TRBV6-4
CASSDGTGGNYGYTF
>TRBJ2-1|TRBV2
CASSRLVSGNEQFF
>TRBJ1-2|TRBV28
CASGDRYYGYTF
>TRBJ2-7|TRBV30
CAWSEYSWPNRETSYEQYF
>TRBJ2-5|TRBV19
CASSIGQGRQETQYF
>TRBJ2-1|TRBV5-1
CASSQEGRDINEQFF
>TRBJ2-5|TRBV30
CALDSSGTEYQETQYF
>TRBJ1-4|TRBV19
CASRQGNEKLFF
>TRBJ1-5|TRBV6-2/TRBV6-3
CASSQGALGSQSQHF
>TRBJ1-6|TRBV28
CASSLFPVLPLHF
>TRBJ1-1|TRBV15
CATSTTGYTEAFF
>TRBJ1-1|TRBV5-1
CASSLQAYTEAFF
>TRBJ2-2|TRBV7-9
CASSSHRDYNTGELFF
>TRBJ1-5|TRBV5-6
CASSLKRQQPQHF
>TRBJ1-1|TRBV29-1
CSAYGTGGQAFF
>TRBJ2-3|TRBV28
CASSVTSVATTDTQYF
>TRBJ2-2|TRBV4-3
CASSQVILAGGFTGELFF
>TRBJ1-5|TRBV19
CATGTGDGPQHF
>TRBJ2-7|TRBV5-1
CASSLASLYEQYF
>TRBJ2-1|TRBV24-1
CATSDPQGINEQFF
>TRBJ1-2|TRBV7-8
CASSLDRAGFYGYTF
>TRBJ1-2|TRBV28
CASSLGAGLYGYTF
>TRBJ2-2|TRBV2
CASSAQGAPGELFF
>TRBJ2-3|TRBV6-5
CASSYSGGTDTQYF
>TRBJ1-2|TRBV7-2
CASSLRQESYGYTF
>TRBJ2-5|TRBV7-2
CASSLVSAGGGETQYF
>TRBJ2-5|TRBV2
CASSAWTIQETQYF
>TRBJ1-4|TRBV6-5
CASGWTVTNEKLFF
>TRBJ1-2|TRBV5-1
CASSLRTDYGYTF
>TRBJ2-5|TRBV5-1
CASSLVLAGEETQYF
>TRBJ1-5|TRBV9
CASSRGQGGQPQHF
>TRBJ1-2|TRBV5-1
CASSLGTDYGYTF
>TRBJ1-4|TRBV19
CASSIVDRANEKLFF
>TRBJ1-1|TRBV5-4
CASSPLTGVNTEAFF
>TRBJ2-1|TRBV24-1
CATSAISGQVAGEQFF
>TRBJ2-1|TRBV3-1/TRBV3-2
CASSQLAGSTYNEQFF
>TRBJ1-2|TRBV5-4
CASSLPGDYGYTF
>TRBJ1-6|TRBV19
CASSIDGTGLSPLHF
>TRBJ1-1|TRBV10-3
CAIRGGQGTITEAFF
>TRBJ1-2|TRBV13
CASSSSGTGVGYTF
>TRBJ2-3|TRBV6-2/TRBV6-3
CASSYSIAAGVEDTQYF
>TRBJ1-1|TRBV5-6
CASSLGRGSAFF
>TRBJ2-2|TRBV6-5
CASSQSRLNTGELFF
>TRBJ1-5|TRBV19
CASSVIGDQPQHF
>TRBJ1-5|TRBV6-5
CASSYLDRGNQPQHF